The 3 T cell receptor beta chains in this list originate from one sample, sequenced in a study of blood T cell repertoires in COVID-19 (dated by TCRdb to about 2020). Library preparation used the immunoSEQ multiplex PCR assay. The immuneACCESS repertoire file appears here via TCRdb, limited to in-frame rearrangements. These files lack a portion of the clones; in checked studies, under half of the deficit traces to unresolved V genes, and the cause of the others is not known. Across this sample there are 140,000 or so clones, with 81% seen only once. Approximately 8.2% of the sample lies in the top ten. Material for sequencing was peripheral blood. These receptors all stem from a human donor in a cohort sampled during active COVID-19.

V usage is TRBV7-2 and J usage is TRBJ2-5; TRBD2 is a possible D gene (6 bases). Between the trimmed V and J ends, which lost 5 bases and 3 bases, there was a span of 13 bases. CDR3 size: 14 residues. Germline V gene data show CDR1 as SGHTA and CDR2 as FQGNSA. The CDR3 DNA reads as TGTGCCAGCAGCGCCTCTAGCGCAAAAGAGACCCAGTACTTC. Translating gives CASSASSAKETQYF. The entire variable domain, with the rest obtained from reference TRBV7-2 and TRBJ2-5, is as follows: GAGVSQSPSNKVTEKGKDVELRCDPISGHTALYWYRQSLGQGLEFLIYFQGNSAPDKSGLPSDRFSAERTGGSVSTLTIQRTQQEDSAVYLCASSASSAKETQYFGPGTRLLVL.

Of note for this clone: Sequence at one end of the junction differs from germline and may be a read error. This chain uses TRBV28 with TRBJ2-7; tentative D call: TRBD2 (7 bases). The CDR3 length is 12 residues. Germline-derived CDR1 and CDR2 are MDHEN and SYDVKM. CDR3 in DNA: TGTGCCAGCAGTCCGGGGGGAGGGGGACGGCACTTC. Translating it yields CASSPGGGGRHF.

This clone appeared a few times. The chain recombines TRBV3-1 (or the pseudogene TRBV3-2) with TRBJ2-5; weak D call: TRBD2 (5 bases). CDR1 is LGHDT and CDR2 is YNNKEL in the germline V gene (reference sequence). The CDR3 extends over 11 amino acids. Trimming took off 3 bases at V and 7 bases at J, with 6 bases between the two ends. This chain's CDR3 is CASSQGRTQYF. The CDR3 nucleotides are TGTGCCAGCAGCCAGGGGAGGACCCAGTACTTC.